Listed here are 21 T cell receptor beta chains from one sample, sequenced in a study of blood T cell repertoires in COVID-19 (TCRdb year 2020). Libraries were made using the immunoSEQ multiplex PCR assay. Sourced from immuneACCESS, this table was stored by TCRdb with only in-frame sequences that have V and J called. A share of the clones is absent; for the studies checked, an unresolved V gene accounts for under half, and the remainder has no known explanation. The sample data list tens of thousands of clones, and around 90% of these were observed just once. Together, the top ten hold roughly 12% of the sample. Material: peripheral blood. Every receptor here comes from a human donor with active COVID-19. The donor label of this sample is uncertain.

J is TRBJ1-1 and V is TRBV27; D gene uncertain. Trimming removed 4 bases from V and 1 base from J, with 10 bases in between. The CDR3 is 14 residues long. Germline CDR1 and CDR2: MNHEY and SMNVEV (reference sequence). The CDR3 spells CASSSPPGNTEAFF. The DNA of the CDR3 is TGTGCCAGCAGTTCCCCGCCAGGGAACACTGAAGCTTTCTTT.

The rearrangement links TRBV5-1 to TRBJ2-2; 8 positions match TRBD1. CDR3 length: 18 amino acids. With 0 bases clipped from V and 1 base from J, the junction kept 8 bases outside the gene matches. Per germline, CDR1 SGHRS and CDR2 YFSETQ. CDR3 nucleotide sequence: TGCGCCAGCAGCTTGGTTCAGGGGGCATTCGGGAACACCGGGGAGCTGTTTTTT. It is translated as CASSLVQGAFGNTGELFF.

The V and J genes are TRBV6-4 and TRBJ2-3; 8 nucleotides line up with TRBD2. The trim removed 3 bases at V and 1 base at J, leaving 3 bases unmatched. The CDR3 is made up of 15 amino acids. In germline, CDR1 is MRHNA, CDR2 SNTAGT. CDR3 bases: TGTGCCAGCAGTGAGGGAGCGGGAGGCACAGATACGCAGTATTTT. Residues: CASSEGAGGTDTQYF.

The rearrangement joins TRBV6-1 to TRBJ1-1, with D hard to call. CDR1 is MNHNS and CDR2 is SASEGT in the germline V gene. V lost 1 base and J 6 bases, leaving 12 bases between the germline ends. The CDR3 is made up of 14 amino acids. The CDR3 loop reads CASSEGAWSSEAFF. Here the CDR3 DNA reads TGTGCCAGCAGTGAAGGGGCTTGGTCATCTGAAGCTTTCTTT.

The rearrangement uses TRBV5-1 and TRBJ2-5; the match to TRBD2 covers 9 bases. Germline CDR1 and CDR2: SGHRS and YFSETQ. The J segment lost 1 base and the V segment lost 4 bases, leaving 5 bases of the junction unmatched. The CDR3 is 15 amino acids. This chain's CDR3 is CASSGLAGIQETQYF. CDR3 nucleotide sequence: TGCGCCAGCAGCGGGCTAGCGGGAATCCAAGAGACCCAGTACTTC.

This sequence joins TRBV19 and TRBJ2-3; 9 nucleotides agree with TRBD2. The CDR3 spans 16 residues. The germline V gene encodes CDR1 LNHDA and CDR2 SQIVND (reference sequence). V lost 3 bases to trimming and J lost 0 bases; unmatched junction nucleotides: 4. DNA of the CDR3: TGTGCCAGTAGTATCGATGGACTAGCGAGCACAGATACGCAGTATTTT. Its translation is CASSIDGLASTDTQYF.

V is TRBV9 and J is TRBJ2-7; D is possibly TRBD2 (5 bases). This CDR3 spans 14 amino acids. The V end lost 6 bases, the J end lost 2 bases, and 15 bases lay between the germline ends. Germline assignment: CDR1 SGDLS and CDR2 YYNGEE. CDR3 in DNA: TGTGCCAGCAACAACGCGGGCGGCCCCTACGAGCAGTACTTC. It yields the protein CASNNAGGPYEQYF.

V and J are TRBV29-1 and TRBJ1-1; 10 nucleotides line up with TRBD1. Trimming at V came to 3 bases and at J to 5 bases, leaving 6 bases not matched to a gene. CDR3 length equals 14 residues. Germline assignment: CDR1 SQVTM and CDR2 ANQGSEA. In nucleotides, the CDR3 is TGCAGCGTTGAGACCGGGACAGGGGTTACTGAAGCTTTCTTT. Translating gives CSVETGTGVTEAFF.

CDR3 nucleotide sequence: TGTGCCACCAGTGATCAAGGGGGTACCCAGTACTTC. Translating gives CATSDQGGTQYF. The chain combines TRBV24-1 with TRBJ2-5; weak D call: TRBD1 (6 bases). The CDR3 spans 12 residues. Trimming left V 3 bases short and J 8 bases short, with 9 bases between. Germline V gene sequence: CDR1 KGHDR, CDR2 SFDVKD.

This clone came up a few times. This chain uses TRBV11-2 with TRBJ2-7; weak D call: TRBD2 (6 bases). Trimming pared 3 bases from V and 6 bases from J, leaving 15 bases between. CDR3 size: 14 residues. Per germline, CDR1 SGHAT and CDR2 FQNNGV. The CDR3 DNA is TGTGCCAGCAGCTTTGCGGGGCCTTTTGGCGAGCAGTACTTC. It encodes CASSFAGPFGEQYF.

This clone was observed once. The CDR3 region is CASSQGNAEAFF. The CDR3 coding sequence is TGTGCCAGCTCACAGGGAAACGCTGAAGCTTTCTTT. The chain joins TRBV14 to TRBJ1-1; possible D gene TRBD1, 6 bases. This CDR3 has 12 amino acids. Germline V gives CDR1 SGHDN, CDR2 FVKESK. V was shortened by 8 bases and J by 6 bases, with 13 bases between the two germline ends. The full variable domain, rest sourced from reference TRBV14 and TRBJ1-1, is EAGVTQFPSHSVIEKGQTVTLRCDPISGHDNLYWYRRVMGKEIKFLLHFVKESKQDESGMPNNRFLAERTGGTYSTLKVQPAELEDSGVYFCASSQGNAEAFFGQGTRLTVV.

This clone has just one count. V and J are TRBV29-1 and TRBJ1-2; 7 bases line up with TRBD1. This CDR3 has 13 amino acids. The V segment lost 7 bases and the J segment 7 bases; nucleotides outside the gene matches: 12. Germline lookup yields CDR1 SQVTM and CDR2 ANQGSEA. Here the CDR3 reads CSASTGVRGGYTF. CDR3 in DNA: TGCAGCGCATCAACAGGGGTGCGCGGTGGCTACACCTTC.

The V call is TRBV5-1, the J call TRBJ1-5, with D hard to call. CDR1 and CDR2 (germline): SGHRS, YFSETQ. This CDR3 spans 13 amino acids. Between the trimmed V and J ends, which lost 5 bases and 6 bases, there was a span of 12 bases. This chain's CDR3 is CASSWGVGQPQHF. The CDR3, as DNA: TGCGCCAGCAGTTGGGGAGTCGGTCAGCCCCAGCATTTT.

CDR3 sequence (DNA): TGTGCCAGCAGCCGATGGGGCGTTGAAGCTTTCTTT. The encoded protein is CASSRWGVEAFF. This chain connects TRBV5-6 to TRBJ1-1, with a possible D match to TRBD1 (5 bases). This CDR3 is built from 12 residues. The V and J ends lost 4 bases and 7 bases respectively, with 11 bases between them. CDR1 and CDR2 from the germline V gene are SGHDT and YYEEEE.

This clone was recorded only once. The rearrangement links TRBV27 to TRBJ2-6; 11 nucleotides align to TRBD1. The CDR3 loop spans 17 amino acids. V shed 3 bases and J 4 bases; nucleotides not matched to a gene: 5. CDR1 is MNHEY and CDR2 is SMNVEV in the germline V gene (reference sequence). The CDR3 DNA reads TGTGCCAGCAGTTTCGCCGGACAGGGGGCCGGGGCCAACGTCCTGACTTTC. It encodes CASSFAGQGAGANVLTF.

This clone was seen just once. DNA of the CDR3: TGTGCCAGCAGTCCGAGGACAGGGCTTGAAGCTTTCTTT. It translates to CASSPRTGLEAFF. The J gene is TRBJ1-1, the V gene TRBV12-3 or TRBV12-4; 8 positions agree with TRBD1. The CDR3 totals 13 residues. V was clipped by 5 bases and J by 7 bases; unmatched bases: 6.

A remark on this clone: One end of the junction does not line up with germline, which may come from a read error. The chain uses TRBV28 and TRBJ1-2; 7 bases line up with TRBD1. Germline V gene sequence: CDR1 MDHEN, CDR2 SYDVKM. The CDR3 loop spans 18 amino acids. CDR3 bases: TGTGCCAACAGTGTAAGAAGGGGACAGCGAATGACTAATTATGGCTACACCTTC. It codes for CANSVRRGQRMTNYGYTF.

The genes are TRBV27 and TRBJ1-2; 8 bases are a match to TRBD1. Per the germline V gene, CDR1 is MNHEY and CDR2 is SMNVEV (reference sequence). This CDR3 has 12 amino acids. J lost 8 bases, V lost 5 bases, and 4 bases had no gene match. The CDR3 DNA follows: TGTGCCAGCAGTGCCAGGGGGCGAGGCTACACCTTC. It is translated as CASSARGRGYTF.

This clone was counted a single time. V gene TRBV28 combines with J gene TRBJ2-6; 12 nucleotides align to TRBD2. The length of the CDR3 is 19 residues. The V and J ends lost 6 bases and 0 bases, in that order; junction bases with no gene match: 9. Germline CDR1 and CDR2: MDHEN and SYDVKM. The CDR3 spells CASSSRLAGVRSGANVLTF. In DNA form, the CDR3 reads TGTGCCAGCAGCTCCCGACTAGCGGGAGTCCGCTCTGGGGCCAACGTCCTGACTTTC.

CDR3 region: CASSESTGTRGIQYF. The DNA of the CDR3 is TGTGCCAGCAGTGAATCCACCGGGACTAGAGGCATTCAGTACTTC. The gene calls are TRBV25-1 and TRBJ2-4, with 8 positions matching TRBD2. The germline V gene encodes CDR1 MGHDK and CDR2 SYGVNS. J was trimmed by 9 bases and V by 1 base; bases with no gene match: 8. The CDR3 covers 15 residues.

The J gene is TRBJ2-5, the V gene TRBV6-5; 7 nucleotides match TRBD1. The V gene end was trimmed by 0 bases and the J gene end by 1 base; junction bases not matched to a gene: 2. Germline V gives CDR1 MNHEY, CDR2 SVGAGI. This CDR3 comprises 15 residues. The DNA for the CDR3 is TGTGCCAGCAGTTACTCGACAGGGTTCCAAGAGACCCAGTACTTC. This encodes CASSYSTGFQETQYF.